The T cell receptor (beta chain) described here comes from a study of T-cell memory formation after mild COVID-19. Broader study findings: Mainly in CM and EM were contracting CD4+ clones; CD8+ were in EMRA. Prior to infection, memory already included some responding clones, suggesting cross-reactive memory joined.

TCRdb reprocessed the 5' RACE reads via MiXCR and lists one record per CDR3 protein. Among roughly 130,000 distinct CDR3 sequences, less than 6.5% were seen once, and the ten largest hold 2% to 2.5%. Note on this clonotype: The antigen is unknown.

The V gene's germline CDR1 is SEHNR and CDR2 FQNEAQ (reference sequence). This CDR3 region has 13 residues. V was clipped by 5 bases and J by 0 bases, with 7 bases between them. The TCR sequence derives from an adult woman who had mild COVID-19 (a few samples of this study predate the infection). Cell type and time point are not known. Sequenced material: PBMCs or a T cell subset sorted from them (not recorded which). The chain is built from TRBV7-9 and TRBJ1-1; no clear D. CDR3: CASSPSMNTEAFF. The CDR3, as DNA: TGTGCCAGCAGCCCCTCCATGAACACTGAAGCTTTCTTT.